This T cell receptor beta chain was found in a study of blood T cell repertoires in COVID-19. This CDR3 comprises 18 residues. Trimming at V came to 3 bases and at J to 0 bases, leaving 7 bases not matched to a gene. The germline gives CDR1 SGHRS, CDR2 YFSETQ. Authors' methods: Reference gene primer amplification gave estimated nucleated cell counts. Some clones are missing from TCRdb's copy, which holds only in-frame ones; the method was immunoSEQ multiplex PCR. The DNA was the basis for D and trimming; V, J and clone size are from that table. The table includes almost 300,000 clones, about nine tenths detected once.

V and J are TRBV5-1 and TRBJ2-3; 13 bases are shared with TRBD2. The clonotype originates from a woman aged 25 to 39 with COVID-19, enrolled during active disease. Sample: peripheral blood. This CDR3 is CASSWGLAGSSSTDTQYF. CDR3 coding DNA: TGCGCCAGCAGCTGGGGACTAGCGGGGTCCTCTAGCACAGATACGCAGTATTTT.